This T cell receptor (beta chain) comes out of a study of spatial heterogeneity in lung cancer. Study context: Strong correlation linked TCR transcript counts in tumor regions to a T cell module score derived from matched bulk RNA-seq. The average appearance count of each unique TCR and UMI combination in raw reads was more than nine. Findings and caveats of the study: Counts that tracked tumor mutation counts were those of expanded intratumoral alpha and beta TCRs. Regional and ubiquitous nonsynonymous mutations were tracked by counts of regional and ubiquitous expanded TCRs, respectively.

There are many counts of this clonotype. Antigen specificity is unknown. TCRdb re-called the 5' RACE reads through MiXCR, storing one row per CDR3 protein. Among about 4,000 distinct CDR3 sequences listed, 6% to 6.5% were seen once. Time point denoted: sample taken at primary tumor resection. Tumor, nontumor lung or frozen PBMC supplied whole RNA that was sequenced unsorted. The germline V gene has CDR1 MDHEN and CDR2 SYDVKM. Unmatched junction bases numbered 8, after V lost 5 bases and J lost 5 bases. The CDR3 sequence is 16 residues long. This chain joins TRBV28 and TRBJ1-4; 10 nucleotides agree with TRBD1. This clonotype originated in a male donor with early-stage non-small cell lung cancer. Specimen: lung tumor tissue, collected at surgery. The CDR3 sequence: CASSPPGTGENEKLFF. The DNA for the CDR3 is TGTGCCAGCAGTCCGCCCGGGACAGGGGAGAATGAAAAACTGTTTTTT. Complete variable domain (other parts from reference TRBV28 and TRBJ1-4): DVKVTQSSRYLVKRTGEKVFLECVQDMDHENMFWYRQDPGLGLRLIYFSYDVKMKEKGDIPEGYSVSREKKERFSLILESASTNQTSMYLCASSPPGTGENEKLFFGSGTQLSVL.